A selection of T cell receptor beta chains follows, all from one sample in a study of T cells after yellow fever vaccination. TCRdb redid the calling of the 5' RACE reads with MiXCR, one entry per CDR3 protein. The sample holds around 610,000 distinct CDR3 sequences, approximately 12% seen once. Sequencing was performed on PBMCs, taken on the day of the yellow fever booster vaccination. These receptors all come from a man aged 25 to 40 who received the YFV17D yellow fever vaccine. Both conserved end residues are part of each CDR3. D genes are given only for firm matches. Clone size is shown for a subset of rows, as once, few, many or a class of expanded clone.

clone_size: few
d_call: TRBD2
j_call: TRBJ2-5
v_call: TRBV7-9
cdr3_nt: TGTGCCAGCTGTCGGACTAGCGGGAGGTGGGGACAAGAGACCCAGTACTTC
cdr3_aa: CASCRTSGRWGQETQYF

clone_size: .
d_call: .
j_call: TRBJ2-7
v_call: TRBV20-1
cdr3_nt: TGCAGTGCTAGAGAGGCAGGGAGTTTTTACGAGCAGTACTTC
cdr3_aa: CSAREAGSFYEQYF

clone_size: few
d_call: TRBD2
j_call: TRBJ2-7
v_call: TRBV20-1
cdr3_nt: TGCAGTGCTAGAGGGACTAGCGGGAGGGTGGACGAGCAGTACTTC
cdr3_aa: CSARGTSGRVDEQYF

clone_size: .
d_call: .
j_call: TRBJ2-6
v_call: TRBV19
cdr3_nt: TGTGCCAGTAGCCCAGACGGCTCTGGGGCCAACGTCCTGACTTTC
cdr3_aa: CASSPDGSGANVLTF

clone_size: many
d_call: .
j_call: TRBJ2-4
v_call: TRBV7-2
cdr3_nt: TGTGCCAGCAGGCAAGACTGGGCCAAAAACATTCAGTACTTC
cdr3_aa: CASRQDWAKNIQYF

clone_size: .
d_call: .
j_call: TRBJ2-1
v_call: TRBV24-1
cdr3_nt: TGTGCCACCAGTGTCTCAGGCTACAATGAGCAGTTCTTC
cdr3_aa: CATSVSGYNEQFF

clone_size: few
d_call: .
j_call: TRBJ2-5
v_call: TRBV19
cdr3_nt: TGTGCCAGTACGGGACAACAGGCGGGGGAGACCCAGTACTTC
cdr3_aa: CASTGQQAGETQYF

clone_size: many
d_call: .
j_call: TRBJ2-1
v_call: TRBV12-3/TRBV12-4
cdr3_nt: TGTGCCAGCAGTTTGTTTACCTACAATGAGCAGTTCTTC
cdr3_aa: CASSLFTYNEQFF

clone_size: .
d_call: .
j_call: TRBJ2-7
v_call: TRBV20-1
cdr3_nt: TGCAGTGCCCAGCCAGGGTACTACGAGCAGTACTTC
cdr3_aa: CSAQPGYYEQYF

clone_size: many
d_call: TRBD2
j_call: TRBJ2-2
v_call: TRBV3-1
cdr3_nt: TGTGCCAGCAGCGAGGGACTAGCGGGAGACACCGGGGAGCTGTTTTTT
cdr3_aa: CASSEGLAGDTGELFF

clone_size: .
d_call: TRBD1
j_call: TRBJ2-5
v_call: TRBV5-1
cdr3_nt: TGCGCCAGCAATTCGGTATCGAGGACAGGGGCAGAGACCCAGTACTTC
cdr3_aa: CASNSVSRTGAETQYF

clone_size: .
d_call: .
j_call: TRBJ2-2
v_call: TRBV5-6
cdr3_nt: TGTGCCACGACACGTCAGGTGAACACCGGGGAGCTGTTTTTT
cdr3_aa: CATTRQVNTGELFF

clone_size: many
d_call: TRBD2
j_call: TRBJ2-7
v_call: TRBV18
cdr3_nt: TGTGCCAGCTCTCCCGAGGGACTAGCGGGATCCGAGCAGTACTTC
cdr3_aa: CASSPEGLAGSEQYF

clone_size: .
d_call: TRBD1
j_call: TRBJ2-2
v_call: TRBV5-1
cdr3_nt: TGCGCCAGCAGCTTGGAAGGGGGCACCGGGGAGCCGTTTTTT
cdr3_aa: CASSLEGGTGEPFF

clone_size: .
d_call: .
j_call: TRBJ2-1
v_call: TRBV12-2
cdr3_nt: TGTGCAAGTCGCTCCCCGGGACTAGCGTGGAATGAGCAGTTCTTC
cdr3_aa: CASRSPGLAWNEQFF

clone_size: many
d_call: .
j_call: TRBJ2-5
v_call: TRBV5-1
cdr3_nt: TGCGCCAGCAGCTCCAGACACAGAGACCAAGAGACCCAGTACTTC
cdr3_aa: CASSSRHRDQETQYF

clone_size: .
d_call: TRBD1
j_call: TRBJ2-1
v_call: TRBV6-1
cdr3_nt: TGTGCCAGCAATCCAGGGGGTAGCTCCTACAATGAGCAGTTCTTC
cdr3_aa: CASNPGGSSYNEQFF

clone_size: .
d_call: TRBD1
j_call: TRBJ1-2
v_call: TRBV30
cdr3_nt: TGTGCCTGGAGTGACCCTGGACAGGGCAGCTATGGCTACACCTTC
cdr3_aa: CAWSDPGQGSYGYTF

clone_size: few
d_call: .
j_call: TRBJ2-2
v_call: TRBV4-3
cdr3_nt: TGCGCCAGCAGCCAAACGGGTCTACACACCGGGGAGCTGTTTTTT
cdr3_aa: CASSQTGLHTGELFF

clone_size: .
d_call: .
j_call: TRBJ2-5
v_call: TRBV7-8
cdr3_nt: TGTGCCAGCGTTGGGACTTTGAAAGAGACCCAGTACTTC
cdr3_aa: CASVGTLKETQYF

clone_size: .
d_call: .
j_call: TRBJ2-1
v_call: TRBV7-2
cdr3_nt: TGTGCCAGCAGCTCACTCTCGAGCTCCTACAATGAGCAGTTCTTC
cdr3_aa: CASSSLSSSYNEQFF

clone_size: few
d_call: TRBD2
j_call: TRBJ2-5
v_call: TRBV19
cdr3_nt: TGTGCCAGTAGTATAAGGGCGCTAGCGGGAGTAGAGACCCAGTACTTC
cdr3_aa: CASSIRALAGVETQYF

clone_size: few
d_call: .
j_call: TRBJ2-6
v_call: TRBV20-1
cdr3_nt: TGCAGTGCCCCTGGGGCAGGGCATAGCTCTGGGGCCAACGTCCTGACTTTC
cdr3_aa: CSAPGAGHSSGANVLTF

clone_size: few
d_call: TRBD2
j_call: TRBJ2-7
v_call: TRBV27
cdr3_nt: TGTGCCAGCAGCCCAAGGAAAGGACTAGTTGGGTCCTACGAGCAGTACTTC
cdr3_aa: CASSPRKGLVGSYEQYF

clone_size: .
d_call: TRBD2
j_call: TRBJ2-1
v_call: TRBV5-1
cdr3_nt: TGCGCCAGCAGCCCGGTCCCTCCGGGACTAGCGGGAGTTGACGGCAATGAGCAGTTCTTC
cdr3_aa: CASSPVPPGLAGVDGNEQFF

clone_size: .
d_call: .
j_call: TRBJ1-2
v_call: TRBV5-6
cdr3_nt: TGTGCCAGCAGCTTGGGCAGCCCCCTCTATGGCTACACCTTC
cdr3_aa: CASSLGSPLYGYTF

clone_size: .
d_call: TRBD1
j_call: TRBJ1-2
v_call: TRBV5-1
cdr3_nt: TGCGCCAGCAGCGTAGGGACAGCTAACCTTAACTATGGCTACACCTTC
cdr3_aa: CASSVGTANLNYGYTF

clone_size: .
d_call: .
j_call: TRBJ2-3
v_call: TRBV20-1
cdr3_nt: TGCAGTGCTAGAGGAGAAGTAACGATACGAGATACGCAGTATTTT
cdr3_aa: CSARGEVTIRDTQYF

clone_size: .
d_call: .
j_call: TRBJ2-7
v_call: TRBV7-2
cdr3_nt: TGTGCCAGCAGCCTAACCATCGCCTACGAGCAGTACTTC
cdr3_aa: CASSLTIAYEQYF

clone_size: .
d_call: TRBD2
j_call: TRBJ2-3
v_call: TRBV6-1
cdr3_nt: TGTGCCAGCAGTGAAGTGGCGGGGGGGCCAGATACGCAGTATTTT
cdr3_aa: CASSEVAGGPDTQYF

clone_size: .
d_call: .
j_call: TRBJ2-3
v_call: TRBV28
cdr3_nt: TGTGCCACCAGGGAGCGGGGAAGGGGACAGGCAGATACGCAGTATTTT
cdr3_aa: CATRERGRGQADTQYF

clone_size: few
d_call: .
j_call: TRBJ2-3
v_call: TRBV7-2
cdr3_nt: TGTGCCAGCAGCTTAGCGCCTTTGCGGGGAAGCACAGATACGCAGTATTTT
cdr3_aa: CASSLAPLRGSTDTQYF

clone_size: .
d_call: TRBD2
j_call: TRBJ2-3
v_call: TRBV29-1
cdr3_nt: TGCAGCGTTGCCCGGGGCGGGAGGCTTCCCACAGATACGCAGTATTTT
cdr3_aa: CSVARGGRLPTDTQYF

clone_size: .
d_call: TRBD2
j_call: TRBJ2-1
v_call: TRBV5-4
cdr3_nt: TGTGCCGGCAGCTTGGAGCCTAGCGGGAGAACGAGGAATGAGCAGTTCTTC
cdr3_aa: CAGSLEPSGRTRNEQFF

clone_size: .
d_call: TRBD2
j_call: TRBJ2-2
v_call: TRBV5-1
cdr3_nt: TGCGCCAGCAGCGCTCGAAGTAGCGGGAGAACAGCGAACACCGGGGAGCTGTTTTTT
cdr3_aa: CASSARSSGRTANTGELFF

clone_size: few
d_call: .
j_call: TRBJ2-1
v_call: TRBV3-1
cdr3_nt: TGTGCCAGCAGCCAAGATACCCTCTACAATGAGCAGTTCTTC
cdr3_aa: CASSQDTLYNEQFF

clone_size: .
d_call: .
j_call: TRBJ2-5
v_call: TRBV7-9
cdr3_nt: TGTGCCAGCAGCTTGGGGAACGGGGGTCGGACCCAGTACTTC
cdr3_aa: CASSLGNGGRTQYF

clone_size: .
d_call: .
j_call: TRBJ2-7
v_call: TRBV2
cdr3_nt: TGTGCCAGCAGTGGAGGGGAGCAGTACTTC
cdr3_aa: CASSGGEQYF

clone_size: few
d_call: TRBD1
j_call: TRBJ2-3
v_call: TRBV7-9
cdr3_nt: TGTGCCAGCACCGAGTGGGACAGGGGGTTTCTCGATACGCAGTATTTT
cdr3_aa: CASTEWDRGFLDTQYF

clone_size: many
d_call: .
j_call: TRBJ2-2
v_call: TRBV14
cdr3_nt: TGTGCCAGCAGTACAGGACAATTTACCGGGGAGCTGTTTTTT
cdr3_aa: CASSTGQFTGELFF

clone_size: .
d_call: .
j_call: TRBJ1-6
v_call: TRBV28
cdr3_nt: TGTGCCAGCCTGGCTTTTTCCTATAATTCACCCCTCCACTTT
cdr3_aa: CASLAFSYNSPLHF

clone_size: many
d_call: .
j_call: TRBJ2-2
v_call: TRBV12-3/TRBV12-4
cdr3_nt: TGTGCCAGCAGTTCATTGAACACCGGGGAGCTGTTTTTT
cdr3_aa: CASSSLNTGELFF

clone_size: .
d_call: .
j_call: TRBJ2-7
v_call: TRBV29-1
cdr3_nt: TGCAGCGTTGGCCAGGGCCAATCCTACGAGCAGTACTTC
cdr3_aa: CSVGQGQSYEQYF

clone_size: .
d_call: TRBD1
j_call: TRBJ2-3
v_call: TRBV6-2/TRBV6-3
cdr3_nt: TGTGCCAGCGGGCAGGGGGCGAATACGCAGTATTTT
cdr3_aa: CASGQGANTQYF

clone_size: few
d_call: .
j_call: TRBJ2-6
v_call: TRBV4-3
cdr3_nt: TGCGCCAGCAGCCGAGATGCTGTTGGGGCCAACGTCCTGACTTTC
cdr3_aa: CASSRDAVGANVLTF

clone_size: .
d_call: TRBD1
j_call: TRBJ2-7
v_call: TRBV25-1
cdr3_nt: TGTGCCAGCAGTGGGACAGGGAAAGTCTACGAGCAGTACTTC
cdr3_aa: CASSGTGKVYEQYF

clone_size: .
d_call: TRBD2
j_call: TRBJ2-1
v_call: TRBV28
cdr3_nt: TGTGCCAGCAGTCCGATGCGGAGCGGGACCTACAATGAGCAGTTCTTC
cdr3_aa: CASSPMRSGTYNEQFF

clone_size: few
d_call: .
j_call: TRBJ2-4
v_call: TRBV27
cdr3_nt: TGTGCCAGCATCCGCAGGGGCTACGTAGCCAAAAACATTCAGTACTTC
cdr3_aa: CASIRRGYVAKNIQYF

clone_size: .
d_call: .
j_call: TRBJ1-5
v_call: TRBV7-2
cdr3_nt: TGTGCCAGCAGCTTAGCGACCGGGCTAAGTAATCAGCCCCAGCATTTT
cdr3_aa: CASSLATGLSNQPQHF

clone_size: few
d_call: TRBD2
j_call: TRBJ2-3
v_call: TRBV7-2
cdr3_nt: TGTGCCAGCAGCCCATTCCTAGCGGACCCCCAGGATACGCAGTATTTT
cdr3_aa: CASSPFLADPQDTQYF

clone_size: few
d_call: TRBD2
j_call: TRBJ2-2
v_call: TRBV6-1
cdr3_nt: TGTGCCAGCAGGCCTCCGGGGACTAGCGGGAGTTCGACCGGGGAGCTGTTTTTT
cdr3_aa: CASRPPGTSGSSTGELFF

clone_size: few
d_call: .
j_call: TRBJ2-7
v_call: TRBV5-6
cdr3_nt: TGTGCCAGCAGCTACTGGGCCCCTCTTCAATACGAGCAGTACTTC
cdr3_aa: CASSYWAPLQYEQYF

clone_size: few
d_call: .
j_call: TRBJ2-2
v_call: TRBV12-3/TRBV12-4
cdr3_nt: TGTGCCAGCAGTAGAACCGCGGATGGGACCGGGGAGCTGTTTTTT
cdr3_aa: CASSRTADGTGELFF

clone_size: .
d_call: TRBD2
j_call: TRBJ2-1
v_call: TRBV18
cdr3_nt: TGTGCCAGCTCACCTCCCTCCCGGGAGGGCGAGCAGTTCTTC
cdr3_aa: CASSPPSREGEQFF

clone_size: many
d_call: .
j_call: TRBJ2-3
v_call: TRBV7-2
cdr3_nt: TGTGCCAGCAGCTCGGGGTATGGGGATACGCAGTATTTT
cdr3_aa: CASSSGYGDTQYF

clone_size: few
d_call: .
j_call: TRBJ1-4
v_call: TRBV12-3/TRBV12-4
cdr3_nt: TGTGCCAGCAGCCTCGGGCTCCTGGGAACTAATGAAAAACTGTTTTTT
cdr3_aa: CASSLGLLGTNEKLFF